What follows are 24 T cell receptor beta chains derived from one specimen sequenced in a study of identifying expanded T cells in peripheral blood. Measured with immunoSEQ multiplex PCR; TCRdb has only the in-frame clones, and not every one. The table records some 100,000 clones, about 88% of them present only once. The sequenced sample consisted of blood. All receptors come from a person aged 18-70 years in good health.

The chain has TRBV28 and TRBJ1-5; D remains unclear. The CDR3 totals 15 residues. Trimming stripped 5 bases from V and 4 bases from J, with 15 bases between. CDR1 and CDR2 from the germline V gene are MDHEN and SYDVKM. The DNA for the CDR3 is TGTGCCAGCAGTCTCGGCCCTCTTTTAAATCAGCCCCAGCATTTT. It translates to CASSLGPLLNQPQHF.

CDR3 region: CASSLAGTSFLFF. The CDR3 coding sequence is TGTGCCAGCAGCTTGGCCGGGACTAGCTTTCTGTTCTTC. The chain links TRBV7-3 to TRBJ2-1; 9 bases map to TRBD2. CDR3 size: 13 residues. Germline lookup yields CDR1 SGHTA and CDR2 FQGTGA. J was trimmed by 15 bases and V by 3 bases; bases with no gene match: 9.

The rearrangement uses TRBV5-8 and TRBJ2-1, with 7 bases that match TRBD2. There are 16 residues in the CDR3. With V trimmed by 4 bases and J by 2 bases, 9 bases remained unmatched. Germline V gene sequence: CDR1 SGHTS, CDR2 YDEGEE. The CDR3 DNA reads as TGTGCCAGCAGCCCAGTGGGAGCGGGACCCTACAATGAGCAGTTCTTC. Residues: CASSPVGAGPYNEQFF.

This chain joins TRBV18 and TRBJ1-4, with D possibly TRBD1 on 5 matching bases. The CDR3 runs to 14 residues. Trimming removed 6 bases at V and 6 bases at J, with 14 bases between. Germline CDR1 is KGHSH and CDR2 is LQKENI. CDR3 sequence (DNA): TGTGCCAGCTCCCCCCGAGCGGGGGATGAAAAACTGTTTTTT. Translation: CASSPRAGDEKLFF.

The chain carries TRBV11-3 and TRBJ2-1, with D tentatively TRBD2 (6 bases). This CDR3 has 14 amino acids. Germline lookup yields CDR1 SGHNT and CDR2 YENEEA. The germline V and J ends were trimmed by 1 base and 7 bases, with 11 bases remaining between them. The CDR3, as DNA: TGTGCCAGCAGCTTAGGGAGGGCGGGGAATGAGCAGTTCTTC. Protein sequence: CASSLGRAGNEQFF.

The chain has TRBV18 and TRBJ2-3; D possibly corresponds to TRBD1 (8 bases). This CDR3 has 15 residues. Germline CDR1 is KGHSH and CDR2 is LQKENI. V lost 3 bases and J lost 6, with 16 bases in between. CDR3 residues: CASSPGGTGGDTQYF. DNA of the CDR3: TGTGCCAGCTCACCCGGGGGGACAGGCGGGGATACGCAGTATTTT.

The chain has TRBV6-5 and TRBJ1-1; D may be TRBD1 (5 bases). V was cut by 8 bases and J by 3 bases, with 16 bases left in between. The CDR3 has 14 residues. Per germline, CDR1 MNHEY and CDR2 SVGAGI. In DNA form, the CDR3 reads TGTGCCAGCGGGCGGGGACTCGAGGACACTGAAGCTTTCTTT. Protein product: CASGRGLEDTEAFF.

The CDR3 DNA sequence: TGTGCCAGCAGTGACTCAAACAGGGGTTATGGCTACACCTTC. Protein sequence: CASSDSNRGYGYTF. This rearrangement joins TRBV6-4 to TRBJ1-2, with TRBD1 identical over 7 bases. The V and J ends lost 0 bases and 5 bases, in that order; junction bases with no gene match: 3. The V gene's germline CDR1 is MRHNA and CDR2 SNTAGT. The CDR3 length is 14 residues.

As for this clone: Within the sample, other DNA sequences also encode this same CDR3. V and J are TRBV7-9 and TRBJ2-7, with D perhaps given as TRBD1 or TRBD2 (6 bases each). CDR1 is SEHNR, CDR2 FQNEAQ, per germline (reference sequence). The V gene lost 0 bases and the J gene lost 2 bases, with 8 bases spanning the gap. CDR3 length: 14 residues. CDR3 in amino acids: CASSLAGGAYEQYF. DNA for the CDR3: TGTGCCAGCAGCTTAGCGGGGGGCGCCTACGAGCAGTACTTC.

The rearrangement joins TRBV5-1 to TRBJ2-3; D is unclear. V lost 5 bases and J 0 bases, leaving 10 bases between the germline ends. The CDR3 spans 14 residues. Looked up from germline, CDR1 is SGHRS and CDR2 is YFSETQ. The CDR3 DNA is TGCGCCAGCAGACCCACCCCCAGCACAGATACGCAGTATTTT. Translating gives CASRPTPSTDTQYF.

This rearrangement joins TRBV6-5 to TRBJ1-4, with TRBD1 as a possible D gene (6 bases). The germline CDR1 and CDR2 sequences are MNHEY and SVGAGI. Trimming removed 6 bases at V and 6 bases at J, with 8 bases between. The CDR3 has 12 amino acids. The CDR3 DNA reads as TGTGCCAGCAGAGGGGGAGATGAAAAACTGTTTTTT. It translates to CASRGGDEKLFF.

The chain carries TRBV19 and TRBJ1-3; D unresolved. V lost 3 bases and J lost 0, with 9 bases in between. Germline V gene data show CDR1 as LNHDA and CDR2 as SQIVND (reference sequence). The CDR3 runs to 15 residues. In DNA, the CDR3 is TGTGCCAGTAGTATCTGGCAGGCCTCTGGAAACACCATATATTTT. This codes for CASSIWQASGNTIYF.

The chain combines TRBV28 with TRBJ1-5; 8 nucleotides align to TRBD1. Germline V CDR1 and CDR2: MDHEN, SYDVKM. The length of the CDR3 is 18 residues. Trimming at V came to 2 bases and at J to 2 bases, leaving 11 bases not matched to a gene. For the CDR3, the DNA is TGTGCCAGCAGTTTACTTTCAGGGGGCCCTATCGGCAATCAGCCCCAGCATTTT. The encoded protein is CASSLLSGGPIGNQPQHF.

The J gene is TRBJ2-5, the V gene TRBV11-3, with D perhaps TRBD2 (5 bases). The CDR3 has 14 residues. Germline V CDR1 and CDR2: SGHNT, YENEEA. Trimming took off 0 bases at V and 5 bases at J, with 10 bases between the two ends. The CDR3 sequence: CASSLEPGMETQYF. CDR3 DNA sequence: TGTGCCAGCAGCTTAGAACCGGGAATGGAGACCCAGTACTTC. Variable domain in full (rest from reference TRBV11-3 and TRBJ2-5): EAGVVQSPRYKIIEKKQPVAFWCNPISGHNTLYWYLQNLGQGPELLIRYENEEAVDDSQLPKDRFSAERLKGVDSTLKIQPAELGDSAVYLCASSLEPGMETQYFGPGTRLLVL.

The CDR3 region has the DNA TGTGCCAGCAGCGTAGCTACAGCGTACAATGAGCAGTTCTTC. Translated, it gives CASSVATAYNEQFF. V and J are TRBV9 and TRBJ2-1, with D uncertain. Deletions cut 0 bases from V and 4 bases from J, with 8 bases between. The CDR3 totals 14 residues. Germline V gene lookup returns CDR1 SGDLS and CDR2 YYNGEE.

This sequence joins TRBV7-9 and TRBJ2-7, with TRBD1 matching 8 bases. The V gene's germline CDR1 is SEHNR and CDR2 FQNEAQ (reference sequence). This CDR3 has 15 amino acids. After removal of 5 bases from V and 6 bases from J, the junction contained 12 bases not matched to a gene. CDR3 DNA sequence: TGTGCCAGCAGCCAATCCCCGGGACAGGTGCTCGAGCAGTACTTC. Translated, it gives CASSQSPGQVLEQYF. Complete variable domain (other parts from reference TRBV7-9 and TRBJ2-7): DTGVSQNPRHKITKRGQNVTFRCDPISEHNRLYWYRQTLGQGPEFLTYFQNEAQLEKSRLLSDRFSAERPKGSFSTLEIQRTEQGDSAMYLCASSQSPGQVLEQYFGPGTRLTVT.

The gene calls are TRBV14 and TRBJ1-1; no clear D. The CDR3 is 13 residues long. Trimming took off 3 bases at V and 0 bases at J, with 5 bases between the two ends. Per the germline V gene, CDR1 is SGHDN and CDR2 is FVKESK. Here the CDR3 reads CASSHKMNTEAFF. The CDR3 region has the DNA TGTGCCAGCAGCCATAAAATGAACACTGAAGCTTTCTTT.

J is TRBJ2-7 and V is TRBV6-1, with TRBD1 matching 9 bases. Losses at the gene ends were 6 bases for V and 6 bases for J; bases not matched to a gene: 0. The CDR3 runs 11 residues. Per the germline V gene, CDR1 is MNHNS and CDR2 is SASEGT. The CDR3 sequence: CASRDRGEQYF. As DNA, the CDR3 is TGTGCCAGCAGGGACAGGGGCGAGCAGTACTTC.

This chain joins TRBV7-2 and TRBJ1-2; D unclear. The germline V gene encodes CDR1 SGHTA and CDR2 FQGNSA. Trimming shortened V by 5 bases and J by 4 bases, and 17 bases separated the two germline ends. The CDR3 has 15 residues. The CDR3 region is CASSPPFRVGYGYTF. CDR3 DNA sequence: TGTGCCAGCAGCCCCCCCTTTAGGGTGGGCTATGGCTACACCTTC.

The CDR3 DNA is TGTGCCAGCAGCCGGACAGCAAACACTGAAGCTTTCTTT. Encoded protein: CASSRTANTEAFF. V gene TRBV7-2 combines with J gene TRBJ1-1; a possible D gene is TRBD1 (6 bases). The CDR3 spans 13 residues. Trimming removed 5 bases at V and 2 bases at J, with 9 bases between. Germline V gives CDR1 SGHTA, CDR2 FQGNSA.

The sample holds a few counts of this clone. V usage is TRBV9 and J usage is TRBJ1-1; D ambiguous. CDR3 length: 15 amino acids. V was cut by 4 bases and J by 5 bases, with 18 bases left in between. CDR1 and CDR2 from the germline V gene are SGDLS and YYNGEE. The CDR3 reads CASSSVGSLGTEAFF. In nucleotides, the CDR3 is TGTGCCAGCAGCTCAGTTGGGAGTCTAGGGACTGAAGCTTTCTTT.

A single count supports this clone. The CDR3 DNA is TGTGCCATAGACAGGATGAACACTGAAGCTTTCTTT. Translating it yields CAIDRMNTEAFF. This chain uses TRBV6-1 with TRBJ1-1, with D possibly TRBD1 on 6 matching bases. Trimming took 10 bases from V and 0 from J, leaving 9 bases between them. In germline, CDR1 is MNHNS, CDR2 SASEGT. The CDR3 has 12 residues.

V is TRBV2 and J is TRBJ1-5; tentatively, D is TRBD1 (5 bases). Germline CDR1 is SNHLY and CDR2 is FYNNEI. This CDR3 contains 14 residues. The V and J ends lost 5 bases and 6 bases respectively, with 14 bases between them. The chain's CDR3 is CASSPGLSVQPQHF. The CDR3 DNA reads as TGTGCCAGCAGTCCGGGACTATCGGTTCAGCCCCAGCATTTT.

The rearrangement links TRBV7-8 to TRBJ2-7; D is possibly TRBD1 (6 bases). This CDR3 has 14 amino acids. The germline gives CDR1 SGHVS, CDR2 FQNEAQ. The V end was cut by 5 bases, the J end by 0 bases, with 11 bases between. The DNA for the CDR3 is TGTGCCAGCAGCAACAGGGAGAGCTCCTACGAGCAGTACTTC. It is translated as CASSNRESSYEQYF.